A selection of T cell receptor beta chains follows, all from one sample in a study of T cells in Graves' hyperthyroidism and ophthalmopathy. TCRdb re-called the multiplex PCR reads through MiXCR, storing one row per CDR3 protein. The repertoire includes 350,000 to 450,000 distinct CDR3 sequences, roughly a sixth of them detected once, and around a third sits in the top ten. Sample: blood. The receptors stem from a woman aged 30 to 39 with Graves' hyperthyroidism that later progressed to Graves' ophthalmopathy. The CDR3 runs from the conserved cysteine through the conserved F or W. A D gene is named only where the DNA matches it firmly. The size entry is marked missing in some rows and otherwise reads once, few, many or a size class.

CDR3aa: CASSPGTGGPDTQYF; CDR3nt: TGCGCCAGCAGCCCTGGGACAGGGGGCCCAGATACGCAGTATTTT; v_gene: TRBV5-1; abundance: many; d_gene: TRBD1; j_gene: TRBJ2-3
CDR3aa: CASRRPGNYGYTF; CDR3nt: TGCGCCAGCAGGAGACCAGGGAACTATGGCTACACCTTC; v_gene: TRBV4-1; abundance: -; d_gene: -; j_gene: TRBJ1-2
CDR3aa: CASSRQGASYEQYF; CDR3nt: TGTGCCAGCAGCAGACAGGGGGCCTCCTACGAGCAGTACTTC; v_gene: TRBV3-1; abundance: many; d_gene: TRBD1; j_gene: TRBJ2-7
CDR3aa: CASSVGAGVGETQYF; CDR3nt: TGTGCCAGCAGCGTAGGGGCGGGGGTTGGAGAGACCCAGTACTTC; v_gene: TRBV9; abundance: many; d_gene: TRBD2; j_gene: TRBJ2-5
CDR3aa: CASSQDMGIQETQYF; CDR3nt: TGTGCCAGCAGCCAAGATATGGGTATTCAAGAGACCCAGTACTTC; v_gene: TRBV3-1; abundance: few; d_gene: -; j_gene: TRBJ2-5
CDR3aa: CASIVQGGNTEAFF; CDR3nt: TGTGCCAGTATCGTACAGGGAGGGAACACTGAAGCTTTCTTT; v_gene: TRBV19; abundance: few; d_gene: -; j_gene: TRBJ1-1
CDR3aa: CASRRVTGGGLVAGAYQETQYF; CDR3nt: TGTGCCAGCAGACGCGTCACAGGGGGTGGTTTGGTAGCGGGGGCGTACCAAGAGACCCAGTACTTC; v_gene: TRBV7-9; abundance: once; d_gene: -; j_gene: TRBJ2-5
CDR3aa: CASSEGAGQGSETQYF; CDR3nt: TGTGCCAGCAGTGAAGGAGCAGGACAGGGGAGCGAGACCCAGTACTTC; v_gene: TRBV2; abundance: many; d_gene: TRBD1; j_gene: TRBJ2-5
CDR3aa: CASSFGETESPQHF; CDR3nt: TGCGCCAGCAGCTTCGGGGAGACTGAATCGCCCCAGCATTTT; v_gene: TRBV5-1; abundance: few; d_gene: -; j_gene: TRBJ1-5
CDR3aa: CASSHSPQSGRLFSGNTIYF; CDR3nt: TGTGCCAGCAGTCACTCACCCCAATCGGGACGGCTCTTCTCTGGAAACACCATATATTTT; v_gene: TRBV6-2/TRBV6-3; abundance: -; d_gene: -; j_gene: TRBJ1-3
CDR3aa: CASSLRDYYGYTF; CDR3nt: TGTGCCAGCAGCCTCCGGGACTACTATGGCTACACCTTC; v_gene: TRBV7-2; abundance: many; d_gene: -; j_gene: TRBJ1-2
CDR3aa: CAISESLRTSGKENEQFF; CDR3nt: TGTGCCATCAGTGAGTCGCTCAGGACTAGCGGGAAAGAGAATGAGCAGTTCTTC; v_gene: TRBV10-3; abundance: many; d_gene: TRBD2; j_gene: TRBJ2-1
CDR3aa: CASSLHPFASGRKGSCCTDTRYF; CDR3nt: TGTGCCAGCAGTTTGCATCCCTTCGCGTCCGGGAGAAAAGGTTCATGCTGCACAGATACGCGGTATTTT; v_gene: TRBV28; abundance: -; d_gene: -; j_gene: TRBJ2-3
CDR3aa: CASSWSTSGYSTDTQYF; CDR3nt: TGTGCCAGCAGCTGGAGCACTAGCGGCTATAGCACAGATACGCAGTATTTT; v_gene: TRBV7-2; abundance: many; d_gene: TRBD2; j_gene: TRBJ2-3
CDR3aa: CASSLTTRNTEAFF; CDR3nt: TGTGCCAGCAGTTTAACTACAAGGAACACTGAAGCTTTCTTT; v_gene: TRBV27; abundance: few; d_gene: -; j_gene: TRBJ1-1
CDR3aa: CASSLRYRAGDFQPQHF; CDR3nt: TGTGCCAGCAGTCTCAGGTACAGGGCGGGGGACTTTCAGCCCCAGCATTTT; v_gene: TRBV12-3/TRBV12-4; abundance: many; d_gene: -; j_gene: TRBJ1-5
CDR3aa: CASSSRTSGRVGEQFF; CDR3nt: TGTGCCAGCAGTTCCAGGACTAGCGGGAGAGTTGGTGAGCAGTTCTTC; v_gene: TRBV27; abundance: many; d_gene: TRBD2; j_gene: TRBJ2-1
CDR3aa: CAGLDGLYSNQPQHF; CDR3nt: TGCGCCGGCCTGGACGGGTTATATAGCAATCAGCCCCAGCATTTT; v_gene: TRBV5-1; abundance: -; d_gene: -; j_gene: TRBJ1-5
CDR3aa: CASSDRRLAGTSNEQFF; CDR3nt: TGTGCCAGCAGTGATCGTCGATTAGCGGGGACTTCCAATGAGCAGTTCTTC; v_gene: TRBV2; abundance: many; d_gene: TRBD2; j_gene: TRBJ2-1
CDR3aa: CASSLQQTYEAFF; CDR3nt: TGTGCCAGTAGCCTACAGCAGACGTATGAAGCTTTCTTT; v_gene: TRBV19; abundance: many; d_gene: -; j_gene: TRBJ1-1
CDR3aa: CASSEGLEKGSPLHF; CDR3nt: TGCGCCAGCAGCGAGGGGCTGGAGAAGGGTTCACCCCTCCACTTT; v_gene: TRBV5-1; abundance: many; d_gene: -; j_gene: TRBJ1-6
CDR3aa: CASSEAPQAGMVGYTF; CDR3nt: TGTGCCAGCAGTGAAGCTCCACAGGCGGGTATGGTTGGCTACACCTTC; v_gene: TRBV2; abundance: many; d_gene: -; j_gene: TRBJ1-2
CDR3aa: CASSWWGGYTF; CDR3nt: TGTGCCAGCAGCTGGTGGGGAGGCTACACCTTC; v_gene: TRBV7-2; abundance: -; d_gene: -; j_gene: TRBJ1-2
CDR3aa: CASSLGNGQGGAFF; CDR3nt: TGTGCCAGCAGCTTGGGAAATGGGCAGGGGGGAGCTTTCTTT; v_gene: TRBV5-6; abundance: few; d_gene: TRBD1; j_gene: TRBJ1-1
CDR3aa: CASSIGLTGSEKLFF; CDR3nt: TGTGCCAGTAGTATTGGACTCACCGGCAGTGAAAAACTGTTTTTT; v_gene: TRBV19; abundance: -; d_gene: -; j_gene: TRBJ1-4
CDR3aa: CAWSVQTGVNEQYF; CDR3nt: TGTGCCTGGAGTGTCCAGACAGGGGTCAACGAGCAGTACTTC; v_gene: TRBV30; abundance: many; d_gene: TRBD1; j_gene: TRBJ2-7
CDR3aa: CASSVGQGVYEQYF; CDR3nt: TGTGCCAGTAGTGTCGGACAGGGGGTCTACGAGCAGTACTTC; v_gene: TRBV19; abundance: few; d_gene: TRBD1; j_gene: TRBJ2-7
CDR3aa: CASRYWGSGTDTQYF; CDR3nt: TGCGCCAGCAGGTACTGGGGTTCTGGCACAGATACGCAGTATTTT; v_gene: TRBV5-1; abundance: few; d_gene: -; j_gene: TRBJ2-3
CDR3aa: CASSLSLEHGYTF; CDR3nt: TGTGCCAGCAGCTTAAGTTTAGAACATGGCTACACCTTC; v_gene: TRBV7-3; abundance: -; d_gene: -; j_gene: TRBJ1-2